This TCR beta chain was captured in a study of T cell repertoires in cytomegalovirus infection. Study background: Carrying CMV and the relevant HLA type showed in public TCR beta signatures.

The ends were cut back, 5 bases at V and 9 bases at J, with 22 bases in the middle. This CDR3 is built from 15 residues. The germline gives CDR1 SGHNT, CDR2 YENEEA. The table lists this clonotype with a few counts. Its antigen is unidentified. TCRdb reprocessed the reads via MiXCR and lists one record per CDR3 protein. The table has 60,000 to 75,000 distinct CDR3 sequences, around 21% seen once. The V and J genes are TRBV11-3 and TRBJ2-5; D possibly corresponds to TRBD1 (7 bases). The source is a human donor in good health (CMV status not recorded). Some clones in this sample may be carry-over from other donors' samples. Input material: PBMCs, sequenced either directly or after in vitro stimulation (not recorded which). The CDR3 DNA follows: TGTGCCAGCAGCCGGGGGCAGGGGGAGTTGAGGGCCCAGTACTTC. Translation gives CASSRGQGELRAQYF.